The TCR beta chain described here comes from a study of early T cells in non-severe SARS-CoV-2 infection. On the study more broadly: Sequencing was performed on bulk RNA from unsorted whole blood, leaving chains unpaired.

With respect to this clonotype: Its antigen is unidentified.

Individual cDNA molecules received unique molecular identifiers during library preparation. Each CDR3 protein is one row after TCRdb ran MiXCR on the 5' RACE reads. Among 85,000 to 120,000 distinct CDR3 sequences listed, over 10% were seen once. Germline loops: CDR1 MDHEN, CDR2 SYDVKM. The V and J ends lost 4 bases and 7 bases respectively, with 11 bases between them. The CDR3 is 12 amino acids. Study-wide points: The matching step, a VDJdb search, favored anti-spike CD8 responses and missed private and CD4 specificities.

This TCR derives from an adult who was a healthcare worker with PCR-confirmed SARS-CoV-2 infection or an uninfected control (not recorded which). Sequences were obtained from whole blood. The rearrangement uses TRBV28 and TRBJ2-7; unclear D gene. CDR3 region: CASSSDQWEQYF. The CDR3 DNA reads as TGTGCCAGCAGTTCGGATCAATGGGAGCAGTACTTC.